This entry describes one T cell receptor (beta chain). The sample comes from a study of CD8 T cells in Susac syndrome. V lost 4 bases to trimming and J lost 3 bases, with 13 bases between them. CDR3 length: 14 amino acids. The V gene's germline CDR1 is SGHRS and CDR2 YFSETQ. The RNA input was roughly 0.45 to 1 ug, and it was reverse transcribed with random hexamers. Via MiXCR, TCRdb re-called the immunoSEQ multiplex PCR reads, giving one row per CDR3 protein. The sample carries about 250,000 distinct CDR3 sequences, just under 95% recorded once. The sample comprised CD4+ T cells from PBMCs. The chain uses TRBV5-1 and TRBJ2-5; D call uncertain. The TCR comes from a human donor with multiple sclerosis. The CDR3 DNA is TGCGCCAGCAGCCCGAGTACACAAAAAGAGACCCAGTACTTC. It codes for CASSPSTQKETQYF. The full variable domain, rest sourced from reference TRBV5-1 and TRBJ2-5, is KAGVTQTPRYLIKTRGQQVTLSCSPISGHRSVSWYQQTPGQGLQFLFEYFSETQRNKGNFPGRFSGRQFSNSRSEMNVSTLELGDSALYLCASSPSTQKETQYFGPGTRLLVL.